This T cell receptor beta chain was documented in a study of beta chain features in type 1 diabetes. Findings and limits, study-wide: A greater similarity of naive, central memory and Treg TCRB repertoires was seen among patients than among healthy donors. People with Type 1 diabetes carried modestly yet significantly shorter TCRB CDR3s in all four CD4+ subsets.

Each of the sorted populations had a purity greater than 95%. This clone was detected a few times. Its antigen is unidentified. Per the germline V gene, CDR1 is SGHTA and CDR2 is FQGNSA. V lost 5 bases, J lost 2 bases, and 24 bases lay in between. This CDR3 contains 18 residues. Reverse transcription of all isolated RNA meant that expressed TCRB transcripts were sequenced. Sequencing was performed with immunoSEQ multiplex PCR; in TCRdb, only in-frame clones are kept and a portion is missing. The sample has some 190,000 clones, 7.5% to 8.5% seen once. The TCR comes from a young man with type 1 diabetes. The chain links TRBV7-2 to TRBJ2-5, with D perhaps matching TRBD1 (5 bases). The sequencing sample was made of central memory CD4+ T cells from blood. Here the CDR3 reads CASSLPPGQGRSQETQYF. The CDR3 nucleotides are TGTGCCAGCAGCCTACCCCCAGGACAAGGACGATCACAAGAGACCCAGTACTTC.